The rows below give T cell receptor beta chains drawn from one sample of a study of human T cells and chemical hapten exposure. TCRdb processed the RACE reads anew with MiXCR; each CDR3 protein has one entry. The sample lists roughly 69,000 distinct CDR3 sequences; 8% to 13% were seen once. Material: whole blood, obtained in connection with sensitization to the hapten diphenylcyclopropenone (DPC). These receptors were obtained from a woman aged 25-40 years with alopecia areata. Some clones in this sample may be carry-over from other donors' samples. The CDR3 runs from the conserved cysteine through the conserved F or W. The order of the fields is D gene, V gene, J gene, clone size, CDR3 DNA, CDR3 protein. A D gene is named only where the DNA matches it firmly. The size entry is marked missing in some rows and otherwise reads once, few, many or a size class.

D gene: -
V gene: TRBV3-1
J gene: TRBJ2-1
clone size: -
CDR3 DNA: TGTGCCAGCAGCCAAGACAGGGGATTCAGTGAGCAGTTCTTC
CDR3 protein: CASSQDRGFSEQFF

D gene: -
V gene: TRBV14
J gene: TRBJ1-5
clone size: many
CDR3 DNA: TGTGCCAGCAGCGAAGAGGATCAGCCCCAGCATTTT
CDR3 protein: CASSEEDQPQHF

D gene: TRBD2
V gene: TRBV5-1
J gene: TRBJ2-1
clone size: many
CDR3 DNA: TGCGCCAGCAGCTTGGTGCTAGCGGGAGGGTACAATGAGCAGTTCTTC
CDR3 protein: CASSLVLAGGYNEQFF

D gene: TRBD2
V gene: TRBV6-2/TRBV6-3
J gene: TRBJ2-3
clone size: many
CDR3 DNA: TGTGCCAGCAGTTACATTGGGACTACCACAGATACGCAGTATTTT
CDR3 protein: CASSYIGTTTDTQYF

D gene: -
V gene: TRBV4-3
J gene: TRBJ1-6
clone size: many
CDR3 DNA: TGCGCCAGCAGGGACGGAGATTCACCCCTCCACTTT
CDR3 protein: CASRDGDSPLHF

D gene: -
V gene: TRBV6-6
J gene: TRBJ1-6
clone size: many
CDR3 DNA: TGTGCCAGCAGTTACTACAGAGCGGGCACGATTGATTCACCCCTCCACTTT
CDR3 protein: CASSYYRAGTIDSPLHF

D gene: -
V gene: TRBV28
J gene: TRBJ1-1
clone size: -
CDR3 DNA: TGTGCCAGCAAGGTCGGGAACACTGAAGCTTTCTTT
CDR3 protein: CASKVGNTEAFF

D gene: TRBD2
V gene: TRBV6-4
J gene: TRBJ2-1
clone size: -
CDR3 DNA: TGTGCCAGCAGTTATAGCGGGGATGACAATGAGCAGTTCTTC
CDR3 protein: CASSYSGDDNEQFF

D gene: -
V gene: TRBV7-9
J gene: TRBJ2-4
clone size: -
CDR3 DNA: TGTGCCAGCAGCCCCTCATCTAAGGACAAGCTAGCCAAAAACATTCAGTACTTC
CDR3 protein: CASSPSSKDKLAKNIQYF

D gene: TRBD1
V gene: TRBV18
J gene: TRBJ2-7
clone size: -
CDR3 DNA: TGTGCCCGCTCACCGCAGGGGGCAAGCGGAGAGCAGTACTTC
CDR3 protein: CARSPQGASGEQYF

D gene: -
V gene: TRBV5-1
J gene: TRBJ2-7
clone size: -
CDR3 DNA: TGCGCCAGCACCCCTTTGTGGGGGCAGCACTACGAGCAGTACTTC
CDR3 protein: CASTPLWGQHYEQYF

D gene: -
V gene: TRBV3-1
J gene: TRBJ1-2
clone size: -
CDR3 DNA: TGTGCCAGCAGCCGAACAGGGATGGAGAACTATGGCTACACCTTC
CDR3 protein: CASSRTGMENYGYTF

D gene: -
V gene: TRBV10-3
J gene: TRBJ1-5
clone size: few
CDR3 DNA: TGTGCCATCAGCCCGACAGAAAATAGCAATCAGCCCCAGCATTTT
CDR3 protein: CAISPTENSNQPQHF

D gene: -
V gene: TRBV12-3/TRBV12-4
J gene: TRBJ2-7
clone size: many
CDR3 DNA: TGTGCCAGCAGACAGGGAGGGTATAGCTACGAGCAGTACTTC
CDR3 protein: CASRQGGYSYEQYF

D gene: -
V gene: TRBV20-1
J gene: TRBJ2-3
clone size: -
CDR3 DNA: TGCAGTGCCAGCACAGATACGCAGTATTTT
CDR3 protein: CSASTDTQYF

D gene: -
V gene: TRBV5-5
J gene: TRBJ1-2
clone size: -
CDR3 DNA: TGTGCCAGCAGCTTGATCGTCTATGGCTACACCTTC
CDR3 protein: CASSLIVYGYTF

D gene: -
V gene: TRBV4-1
J gene: TRBJ2-2
clone size: -
CDR3 DNA: TGCGCCAGCAGCCGTAACTTGGGGGCAGGGACCGGGGAGCTGTTTTTT
CDR3 protein: CASSRNLGAGTGELFF

D gene: -
V gene: TRBV12-3/TRBV12-4
J gene: TRBJ2-1
clone size: few
CDR3 DNA: TGTGCCAGCAGGAAAACTGGGAGCTCCTACAATGAGCAGTTCTTC
CDR3 protein: CASRKTGSSYNEQFF

D gene: -
V gene: TRBV6-2/TRBV6-3
J gene: TRBJ2-1
clone size: few
CDR3 DNA: TGTGCCAGCAGTGGCGGTGTAGGGATTGATGAGCAGTTCTTC
CDR3 protein: CASSGGVGIDEQFF

D gene: TRBD2
V gene: TRBV7-9
J gene: TRBJ2-2
clone size: -
CDR3 DNA: TGTGCCAGCAGTGGCGCAGGGAGGGGCACCGGGGAGCTGTTATTT
CDR3 protein: CASSGAGRGTGELLF

D gene: TRBD2
V gene: TRBV7-2
J gene: TRBJ2-3
clone size: few
CDR3 DNA: TGTGCCAGCAGCTTAGTCACCTCTAGCGGGGGGCCGACAGATACGCAGTATTTT
CDR3 protein: CASSLVTSSGGPTDTQYF

D gene: -
V gene: TRBV2
J gene: TRBJ2-3
clone size: -
CDR3 DNA: TGTGCCAGCAATGGACAGTACACAGATACGCAGTATTTT
CDR3 protein: CASNGQYTDTQYF

D gene: TRBD1
V gene: TRBV5-4
J gene: TRBJ1-6
clone size: -
CDR3 DNA: TGTGCCAGCAGCTTGGCCCGGGGACAGCAAAATTCACCCCTCCACTTT
CDR3 protein: CASSLARGQQNSPLHF

D gene: TRBD1
V gene: TRBV6-5
J gene: TRBJ1-1
clone size: -
CDR3 DNA: TGTGCCAGCAGTTCATCAGGGGGAACTGAAGCTTTCTTT
CDR3 protein: CASSSSGGTEAFF

D gene: -
V gene: TRBV7-6
J gene: TRBJ2-1
clone size: -
CDR3 DNA: TGTGCCAGCAGCTTAAAAAGGGGGGTGGCTGAGCAGTTCTTC
CDR3 protein: CASSLKRGVAEQFF

D gene: TRBD1
V gene: TRBV6-2/TRBV6-3
J gene: TRBJ1-5
clone size: -
CDR3 DNA: TGTGCCAGCAGGGGCGGACAGGGTGGTCCCCAGCATTTT
CDR3 protein: CASRGGQGGPQHF

D gene: TRBD2
V gene: TRBV29-1
J gene: TRBJ2-3
clone size: many
CDR3 DNA: TGCAGCGTCGAAGGACTAGCGGGGGGGCAGGATACGCAGTATTTT
CDR3 protein: CSVEGLAGGQDTQYF

D gene: TRBD1
V gene: TRBV11-3
J gene: TRBJ2-5
clone size: -
CDR3 DNA: TGTGCCAGCAGCTTTGGGACAGGGGCCCACCAAGAGACCCAGTACTTC
CDR3 protein: CASSFGTGAHQETQYF

D gene: -
V gene: TRBV5-1
J gene: TRBJ1-2
clone size: few
CDR3 DNA: TGCGCCAGCAGCGGAACAGCCCTCGGTCCGCGGCGGGGGGGCTACACCTTC
CDR3 protein: CASSGTALGPRRGGYTF

D gene: -
V gene: TRBV15
J gene: TRBJ1-1
clone size: many
CDR3 DNA: TGTGCCACCAGCAGACAGGGGAGTGAAGCTTTCTTT
CDR3 protein: CATSRQGSEAFF

D gene: -
V gene: TRBV15
J gene: TRBJ2-1
clone size: -
CDR3 DNA: TGTGCCACCAGCAGAGATGATCGTCGGGGCCCTGTGCAGTTCTTC
CDR3 protein: CATSRDDRRGPVQFF

D gene: -
V gene: TRBV12-3/TRBV12-4
J gene: TRBJ2-2
clone size: -
CDR3 DNA: TGTGCCAGCAGGGCTAGGGCGACCGGGGAGCTGTTTTTT
CDR3 protein: CASRARATGELFF

D gene: TRBD1
V gene: TRBV6-6
J gene: TRBJ1-5
clone size: many
CDR3 DNA: TGTGCCAGCAGGGGGACAGGGGATCAGCCCCAGCATTTT
CDR3 protein: CASRGTGDQPQHF

D gene: -
V gene: TRBV6-6
J gene: TRBJ2-7
clone size: few
CDR3 DNA: TGTGCCAGCAGCGGGAGCCTTTACGAGCAGTACTTC
CDR3 protein: CASSGSLYEQYF

D gene: -
V gene: TRBV28
J gene: TRBJ2-5
clone size: few
CDR3 DNA: TGTGCCAGCACCACGGATATAGGGGCCCAGTACTTC
CDR3 protein: CASTTDIGAQYF

D gene: -
V gene: TRBV7-3
J gene: TRBJ2-3
clone size: few
CDR3 DNA: TGTGCCAGCAGCTTTAGGGGCACAGATACGCAGTATTTT
CDR3 protein: CASSFRGTDTQYF

D gene: -
V gene: TRBV20-1
J gene: TRBJ2-7
clone size: few
CDR3 DNA: TGCAGTGCTAAAGGATTTCAGGCGGGTACCTACGAGCAGTACTTC
CDR3 protein: CSAKGFQAGTYEQYF

D gene: -
V gene: TRBV9
J gene: TRBJ1-2
clone size: many
CDR3 DNA: TGTGCCAGCAGCGTAGCTTTAGGACCGGCCTATGGCTACACCTTC
CDR3 protein: CASSVALGPAYGYTF

D gene: TRBD2
V gene: TRBV12-3/TRBV12-4
J gene: TRBJ2-5
clone size: many
CDR3 DNA: TGTGCCAGCAGTCCCGGACTAGCGGGAGAAGAGGAGACCCAGTACTTC
CDR3 protein: CASSPGLAGEEETQYF

D gene: -
V gene: TRBV29-1
J gene: TRBJ1-2
clone size: -
CDR3 DNA: TGCAGCGTTCGGGAGAACTATGGCTACACCTTC
CDR3 protein: CSVRENYGYTF

D gene: -
V gene: TRBV6-2/TRBV6-3
J gene: TRBJ2-1
clone size: -
CDR3 DNA: TGTGCCAGCTGCTCACCTTACAATGAGCAGTTCTTC
CDR3 protein: CASCSPYNEQFF